These 14 T cell receptor beta chains were all obtained from the same sample, sequenced in a study of blood T cells in healthy people across ages. A second PCR of about 6 to 11 cycles used a sample-barcoded 5' primer and a J-beta primer mix. TCRdb itself ran the 5' RACE reads through MiXCR, one entry per CDR3 protein. This sample has about 1.1 million distinct CDR3 sequences; more than 30% occur once, and the top ten carry around 14%. The sample was blood. The receptors were sampled from a man aged 18 to 35 in good health.

This clonotype was detected only a few times. V is TRBV3-1 and J is TRBJ2-7; D is undetermined. Germline V lookup: CDR1 LGHDT, CDR2 YNNKEL (reference sequence). The CDR3 contains 11 residues. Deletions cut 2 bases from V and 5 bases from J, with 4 bases between. The CDR3 DNA is TGTGCCAGCAGCCAAAGCGACGAGCAGTACTTC. Translating gives CASSQSDEQYF.

This clonotype has only a few counts. The chain combines TRBV29-1 with TRBJ2-2; 7 bases agree with TRBD1. Germline CDR1 and CDR2: SQVTM and ANQGSEA. The length of the CDR3 is 13 residues. The J segment lost 2 bases and the V segment lost 6 bases, leaving 3 bases of the junction unmatched. This CDR3 reads CSVWTGNTGELFF. CDR3 in DNA: TGCAGCGTGTGGACAGGAAACACCGGGGAGCTGTTTTTT.

V gene TRBV7-2 combines with J gene TRBJ2-3, with D possibly being TRBD1 (6 bases). Trimming pared 3 bases from V and 6 bases from J, leaving 16 bases between. CDR3 size: 15 residues. The germline V gene encodes CDR1 SGHTA and CDR2 FQGNSA. The CDR3 coding sequence is TGTGCCAGCAGCTTTCCGGGACAACAAACGGATACGCAGTATTTT. It encodes CASSFPGQQTDTQYF.

V gene TRBV10-3 combines with J gene TRBJ1-1; TRBD1 matches at 7 bases. Germline V gene data show CDR1 as ENHRY and CDR2 as SYGVKD. CDR3 size: 15 residues. The V gene end was trimmed by 8 bases and the J gene end by 4 bases; junction bases not matched to a gene: 13. The DNA for the CDR3 is TGTGCCATCCGCGAGGGAGAGGGGGCACGCACTGAAGCTTTCTTT. It specifies CAIREGEGARTEAFF.

The chain couples TRBV6-1 to TRBJ1-5; the match to TRBD1 covers 7 bases. This CDR3 contains 14 residues. Trimming removed 7 bases from V and 1 base from J; junction bases left unmatched: 4. Germline V gene lookup returns CDR1 MNHNS and CDR2 SASEGT. The CDR3 region is CASKTGQSNQPQHF. CDR3 coding DNA: TGTGCCAGCAAGACAGGGCAAAGCAATCAGCCCCAGCATTTT.

This clonotype turned up a few times. This sequence joins TRBV7-9 and TRBJ2-1; D may correspond to TRBD1 or TRBD2 (6 bases each). With 1 base removed from V and 3 bases from J, the gap between germline ends came to 13 bases. CDR3 length: 16 amino acids. In germline, CDR1 is SEHNR, CDR2 FQNEAQ (reference sequence). The CDR3 nucleotides are TGTGCCAGCAGCTTAGTTTCCGGGGGCATCTACAATGAGCAGTTCTTC. Translating it yields CASSLVSGGIYNEQFF.

The chain links TRBV30 to TRBJ2-1; D gene ambiguous. V was trimmed by 1 base and J by 7 bases, leaving 17 bases between them. Germline-derived CDR1 and CDR2 are GTSNPN and SVGIG (reference sequence). The CDR3 loop spans 15 amino acids. The CDR3 loop reads CAWSDPRTAVNEQFF. The DNA of the CDR3 is TGTGCCTGGAGTGACCCGAGGACCGCAGTAAATGAGCAGTTCTTC.

This clonotype was detected only a few times. The J gene is TRBJ2-2, the V gene TRBV4-1; D perhaps matches TRBD1 (5 bases). The CDR3 length is 15 residues. V lost 1 base to trimming and J lost 8 bases, with 14 bases between them. Per the germline V gene, CDR1 is MGHRA and CDR2 is YSYEKL. CDR3 in DNA: TGCGCCAGCAGCCAAGCTGCGCAGGGAAGGGGGGAGCTGTTTTTT. It codes for CASSQAAQGRGELFF.

This clonotype was recorded a few times. This sequence joins TRBV12-3 or TRBV12-4 and TRBJ2-3, with unresolved D. The CDR3 spans 16 residues. The V end was cut by 3 bases, the J end by 2 bases, with 15 bases between. CDR3: CASSFQHLLFTDTQYF. As DNA, the CDR3 is TGTGCCAGCAGTTTTCAGCACCTGTTGTTCACAGATACGCAGTATTTT.

The chain uses TRBV9 and TRBJ1-2; weak D call: TRBD1 (5 bases). With 4 bases removed from V and 4 bases from J, the gap between germline ends came to 17 bases. This CDR3 region has 15 residues. Germline-derived CDR1 and CDR2 are SGDLS and YYNGEE. In nucleotides, the CDR3 is TGTGCCAGCAGCTCACAAATCGTGGGGGGCTATGGCTACACCTTC. This translates into CASSSQIVGGYGYTF. Combining the CDR3 with reference TRBV9 and TRBJ1-2 gives the whole variable domain DSGVTQTPKHLITATGQRVTLRCSPRSGDLSVYWYQQSLDQGLQFLIQYYNGEERAKGNILERFSAQQFPDLHSELNLSSLELGDSALYFCASSSQIVGGYGYTFGSGTRLTVV.

The chain is built from TRBV5-1 and TRBJ2-1, with D possibly matching TRBD2 (5 bases). The CDR3 has 13 residues. The germline gives CDR1 SGHRS, CDR2 YFSETQ. V gave up 0 bases and J gave up 10 bases, with 11 bases separating them. CDR3 nucleotides: TGCGCCAGCAGCTTGGAGGGCCAGCGGGAGCAGTTCTTC. This translates into CASSLEGQREQFF.

This clonotype was detected only a few times. A read error is possible here, since a much larger clone lies one base away. The chain is built from TRBV6-5 and TRBJ1-5, with no clear D. CDR1 is MNHEY, CDR2 SVGAGI, per germline. The CDR3 loop spans 13 amino acids. V was cut by 4 bases and J by 1 base, with 5 bases left in between. The CDR3 here is CASSSRSNQPQHF. CDR3 sequence (DNA): TGTGCCAGCAGTTCCAGGAGCAATCAGCCCCAGCATTTT.

The chain carries TRBV6-4 and TRBJ1-2; 11 positions agree with TRBD1. Unmatched junction bases numbered 6, after V lost 5 bases and J lost 4 bases. Germline CDR1 MRHNA, CDR2 SNTAGT. The CDR3 has 15 residues. The CDR3 region is CASSPDRGLGYGYTF. In nucleotides, the CDR3 is TGTGCCAGCAGTCCGGACAGGGGGCTCGGCTATGGCTACACCTTC.

The chain links TRBV3-1 to TRBJ1-2; a possible D gene is TRBD1 (5 bases). Trimming left V 0 bases short and J 4 bases short, with 12 bases between. CDR1 and CDR2 (germline): LGHDT, YNNKEL (reference sequence). The CDR3 is made up of 15 amino acids. CDR3 DNA sequence: TGTGCCAGCAGCCAAGATCTTGGGGGGATCTATGGCTACACCTTC. Translated: CASSQDLGGIYGYTF.